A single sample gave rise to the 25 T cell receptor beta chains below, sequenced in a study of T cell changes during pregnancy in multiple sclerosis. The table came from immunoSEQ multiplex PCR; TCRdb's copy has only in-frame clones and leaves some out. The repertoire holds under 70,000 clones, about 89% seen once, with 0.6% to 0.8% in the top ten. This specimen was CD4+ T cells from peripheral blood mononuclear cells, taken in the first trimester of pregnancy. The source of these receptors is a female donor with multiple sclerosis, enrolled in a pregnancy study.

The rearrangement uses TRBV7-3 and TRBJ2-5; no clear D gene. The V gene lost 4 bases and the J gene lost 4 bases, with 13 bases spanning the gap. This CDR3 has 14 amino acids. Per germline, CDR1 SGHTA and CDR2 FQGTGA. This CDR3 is CASSSGGSGETQYF. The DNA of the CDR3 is TGTGCCAGCAGCTCTGGTGGTAGTGGAGAGACCCAGTACTTC.

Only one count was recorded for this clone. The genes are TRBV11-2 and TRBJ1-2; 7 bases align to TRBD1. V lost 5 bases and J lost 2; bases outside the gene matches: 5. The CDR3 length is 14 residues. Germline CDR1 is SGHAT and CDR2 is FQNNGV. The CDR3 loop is CASSQTGQNYGYTF. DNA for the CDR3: TGTGCCAGCAGCCAAACGGGACAGAACTATGGCTACACCTTC.

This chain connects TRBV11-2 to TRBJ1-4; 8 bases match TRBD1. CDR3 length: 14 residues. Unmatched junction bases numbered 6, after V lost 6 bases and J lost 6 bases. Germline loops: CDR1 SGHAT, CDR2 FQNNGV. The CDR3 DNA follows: TGTGCCAGCAGTCAGGACAGGGATGATGAAAAACTGTTTTTT. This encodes CASSQDRDDEKLFF.

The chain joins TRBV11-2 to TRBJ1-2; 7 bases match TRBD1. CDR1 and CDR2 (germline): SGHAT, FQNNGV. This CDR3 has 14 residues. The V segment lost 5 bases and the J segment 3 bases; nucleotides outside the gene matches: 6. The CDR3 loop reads CASSMTGIDYGYTF. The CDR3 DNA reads TGTGCCAGCAGCATGACAGGGATAGACTATGGCTACACCTTC.

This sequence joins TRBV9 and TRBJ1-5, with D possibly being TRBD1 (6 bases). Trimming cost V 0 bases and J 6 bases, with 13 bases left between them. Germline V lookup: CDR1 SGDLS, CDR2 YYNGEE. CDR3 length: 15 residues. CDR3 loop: CASSVAGGGGQPQHF. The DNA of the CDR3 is TGTGCCAGCAGCGTAGCGGGGGGCGGGGGTCAGCCCCAGCATTTT.

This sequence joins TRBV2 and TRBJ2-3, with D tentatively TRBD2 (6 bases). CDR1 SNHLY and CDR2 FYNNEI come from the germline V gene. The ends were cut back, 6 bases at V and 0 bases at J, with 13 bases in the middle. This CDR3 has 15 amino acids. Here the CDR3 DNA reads TGTGCCAGCAGACGCAACGGGGGTAGCACAGATACGCAGTATTTT. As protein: CASRRNGGSTDTQYF. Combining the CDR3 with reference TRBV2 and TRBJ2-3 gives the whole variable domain EPEVTQTPSHQVTQMGQEVILRCVPISNHLYFYWYRQILGQKVEFLVSFYNNEISEKSEIFDDQFSVERPDGSNFTLKIRSTKLEDSAMYFCASRRNGGSTDTQYFGPGTRLTVL.

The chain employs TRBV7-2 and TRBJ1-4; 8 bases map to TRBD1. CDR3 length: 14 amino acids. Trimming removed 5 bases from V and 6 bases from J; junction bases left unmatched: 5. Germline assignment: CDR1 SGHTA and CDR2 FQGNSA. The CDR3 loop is CASSPDRGDEKLFF. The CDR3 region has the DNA TGTGCCAGCAGCCCAGACAGGGGAGATGAAAAACTGTTTTTT.

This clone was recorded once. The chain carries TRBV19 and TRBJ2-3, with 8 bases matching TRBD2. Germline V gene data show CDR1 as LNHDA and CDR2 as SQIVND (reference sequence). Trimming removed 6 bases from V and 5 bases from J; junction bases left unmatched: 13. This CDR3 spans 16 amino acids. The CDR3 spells CASRFRGGGIGDTQYF. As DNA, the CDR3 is TGTGCCAGTAGGTTTCGTGGCGGGGGGATCGGAGATACGCAGTATTTT.

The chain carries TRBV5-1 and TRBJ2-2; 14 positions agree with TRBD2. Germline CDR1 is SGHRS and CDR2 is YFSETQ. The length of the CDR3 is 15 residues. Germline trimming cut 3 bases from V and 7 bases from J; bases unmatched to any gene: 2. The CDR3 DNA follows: TGCGCCAGCAGCTGGACTAGCGGGGGGCTCGGGGAGCTGTTTTTT. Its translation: CASSWTSGGLGELFF.

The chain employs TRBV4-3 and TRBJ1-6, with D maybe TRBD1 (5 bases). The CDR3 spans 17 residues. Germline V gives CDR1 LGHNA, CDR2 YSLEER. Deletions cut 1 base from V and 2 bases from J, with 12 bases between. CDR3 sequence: CASSQGSGGTYNSPLHF. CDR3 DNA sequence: TGCGCCAGCAGCCAAGGAAGCGGGGGGACCTATAATTCACCCCTCCACTTT.

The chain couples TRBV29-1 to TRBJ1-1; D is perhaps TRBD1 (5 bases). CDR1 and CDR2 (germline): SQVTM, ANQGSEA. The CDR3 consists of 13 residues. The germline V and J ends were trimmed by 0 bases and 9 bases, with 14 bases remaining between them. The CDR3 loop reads CSVEEMQGRKAFF. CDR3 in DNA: TGCAGCGTTGAAGAAATGCAGGGTCGGAAAGCTTTCTTT. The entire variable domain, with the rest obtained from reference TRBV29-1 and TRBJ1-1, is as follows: SAVISQKPSRDICQRGTSLTIQCQVDSQVTMMFWYRQQPGQSLTLIATANQGSEATYESGFVIDKFPISRPNLTFSTLTVSNMSPEDSSIYLCSVEEMQGRKAFFGQGTRLTVV.

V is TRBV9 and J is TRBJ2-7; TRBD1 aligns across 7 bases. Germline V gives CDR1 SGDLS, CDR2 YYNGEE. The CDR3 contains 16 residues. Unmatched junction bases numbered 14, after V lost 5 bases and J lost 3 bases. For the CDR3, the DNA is TGTGCCAGCAGTCGTAGATCACAGGGGAATTTCTACGAGCAGTACTTC. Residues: CASSRRSQGNFYEQYF.

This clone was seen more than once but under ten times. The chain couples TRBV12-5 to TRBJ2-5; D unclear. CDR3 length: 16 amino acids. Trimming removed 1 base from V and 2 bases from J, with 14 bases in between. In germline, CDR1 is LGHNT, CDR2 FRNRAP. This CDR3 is CASGLGMTPAQETQYF. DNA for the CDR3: TGTGCTAGTGGTTTGGGGATGACACCGGCTCAAGAGACCCAGTACTTC.

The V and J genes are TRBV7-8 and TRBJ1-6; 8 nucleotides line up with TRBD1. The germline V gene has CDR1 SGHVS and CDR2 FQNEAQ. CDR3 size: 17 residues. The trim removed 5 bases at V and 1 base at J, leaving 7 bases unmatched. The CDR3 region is CASSPGGGGSYNSPLHF. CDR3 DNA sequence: TGTGCCAGCAGCCCAGGGGGCGGGGGATCCTATAATTCACCCCTCCACTTT.

The CDR3 loop is CASSGTGEGYGYTF. As DNA, the CDR3 is TGTGCCAGCAGTGGGACAGGGGAGGGCTATGGCTACACCTTC. The chain is built from TRBV25-1 and TRBJ1-2, with 9 positions matching TRBD1. V lost 4 bases, J lost 4 bases, and 4 bases stayed unmatched. Germline-derived CDR1 and CDR2 are MGHDK and SYGVNS. CDR3 length: 14 amino acids.

The CDR3, as DNA: TGTGCCAGCAGCTTGGGTCGGGGGGTGAGAGGCACTGAAGCTTTCTTT. Encoded protein: CASSLGRGVRGTEAFF. This chain connects TRBV5-5 to TRBJ1-1, with D possibly matching TRBD1 (5 bases). The CDR3 is 16 residues long. Trimming took off 0 bases at V and 4 bases at J, with 16 bases between the two ends. The germline V gene encodes CDR1 SGHKS and CDR2 YYEKEE (reference sequence). The variable domain in full, with the rest retrieved from reference TRBV5-5 and TRBJ1-1, is DAGVTQSPTHLIKTRGQQVTLRCSPISGHKSVSWYQQVLGQGPQFIFQYYEKEERGRGNFPDRFSARQFPNYSSELNVNALLLGDSALYLCASSLGRGVRGTEAFFGQGTRLTVV.

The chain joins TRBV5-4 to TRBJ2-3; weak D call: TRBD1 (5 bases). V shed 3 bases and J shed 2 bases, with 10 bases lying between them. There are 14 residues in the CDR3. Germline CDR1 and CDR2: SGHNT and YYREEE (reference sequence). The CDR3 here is CASSSRQSTDTQYF. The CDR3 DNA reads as TGTGCCAGCAGCTCGAGACAGTCCACAGATACGCAGTATTTT.

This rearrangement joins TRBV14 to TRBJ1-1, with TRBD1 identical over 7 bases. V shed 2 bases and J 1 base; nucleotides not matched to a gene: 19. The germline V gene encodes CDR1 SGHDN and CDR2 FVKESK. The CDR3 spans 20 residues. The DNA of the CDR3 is TGTGCCAGCAGCCAACGGGGCTCAAGGGGGCTCGGTTATAGGAACACTGAAGCTTTCTTT. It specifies CASSQRGSRGLGYRNTEAFF.

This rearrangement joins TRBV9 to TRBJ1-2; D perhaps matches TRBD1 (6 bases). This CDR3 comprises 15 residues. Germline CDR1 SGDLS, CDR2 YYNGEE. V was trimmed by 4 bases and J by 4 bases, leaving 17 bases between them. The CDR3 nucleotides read TGTGCCAGCAGCCCACGGGACAACACTTTCTATGGCTACACCTTC. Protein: CASSPRDNTFYGYTF.

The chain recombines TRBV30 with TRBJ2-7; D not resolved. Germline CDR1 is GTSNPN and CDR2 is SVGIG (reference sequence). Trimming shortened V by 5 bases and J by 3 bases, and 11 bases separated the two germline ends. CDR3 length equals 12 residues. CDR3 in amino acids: CAWAVSLYEQYF. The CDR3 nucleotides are TGTGCCTGGGCGGTCTCTCTCTACGAGCAGTACTTC.

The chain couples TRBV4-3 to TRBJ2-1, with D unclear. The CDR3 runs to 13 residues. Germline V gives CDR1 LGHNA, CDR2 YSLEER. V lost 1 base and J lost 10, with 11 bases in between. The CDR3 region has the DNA TGCGCCAGCAGCCAAGGAGGTCTAGGAGAGCAGTTCTTC. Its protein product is CASSQGGLGEQFF.

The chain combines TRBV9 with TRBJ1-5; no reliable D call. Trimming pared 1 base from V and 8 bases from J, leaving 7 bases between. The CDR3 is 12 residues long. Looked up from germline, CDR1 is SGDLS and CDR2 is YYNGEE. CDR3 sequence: CASSVRFKPQHF. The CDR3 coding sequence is TGTGCCAGCAGCGTACGGTTTAAGCCCCAGCATTTT.

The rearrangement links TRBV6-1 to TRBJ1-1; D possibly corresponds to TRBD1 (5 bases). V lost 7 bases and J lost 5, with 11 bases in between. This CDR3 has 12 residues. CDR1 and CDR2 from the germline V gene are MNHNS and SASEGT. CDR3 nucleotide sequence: TGTGCCAGCACCGGGGGAGGGACTGAAGCTTTCTTT. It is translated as CASTGGGTEAFF.

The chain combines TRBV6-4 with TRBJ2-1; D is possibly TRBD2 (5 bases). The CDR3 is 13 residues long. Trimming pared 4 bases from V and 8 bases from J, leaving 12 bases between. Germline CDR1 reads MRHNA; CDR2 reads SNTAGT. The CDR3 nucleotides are TGTGCCAGCAGTGTAGACTCCGGGGATGAGCAGTTCTTC. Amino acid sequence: CASSVDSGDEQFF.

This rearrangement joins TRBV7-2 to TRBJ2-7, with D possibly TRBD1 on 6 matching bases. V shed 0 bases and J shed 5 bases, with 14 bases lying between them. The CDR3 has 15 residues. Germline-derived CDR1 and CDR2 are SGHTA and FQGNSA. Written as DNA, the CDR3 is TGTGCCAGCAGCTTAGCGAGACAGGCTGTCCACGAGCAGTACTTC. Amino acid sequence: CASSLARQAVHEQYF. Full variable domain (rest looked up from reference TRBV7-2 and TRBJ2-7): GAGVSQSPSNKVTEKGKDVELRCDPISGHTALYWYRQSLGQGLEFLIYFQGNSAPDKSGLPSDRFSAERTGGSVSTLTIQRTQQEDSAVYLCASSLARQAVHEQYFGPGTRLTVT.